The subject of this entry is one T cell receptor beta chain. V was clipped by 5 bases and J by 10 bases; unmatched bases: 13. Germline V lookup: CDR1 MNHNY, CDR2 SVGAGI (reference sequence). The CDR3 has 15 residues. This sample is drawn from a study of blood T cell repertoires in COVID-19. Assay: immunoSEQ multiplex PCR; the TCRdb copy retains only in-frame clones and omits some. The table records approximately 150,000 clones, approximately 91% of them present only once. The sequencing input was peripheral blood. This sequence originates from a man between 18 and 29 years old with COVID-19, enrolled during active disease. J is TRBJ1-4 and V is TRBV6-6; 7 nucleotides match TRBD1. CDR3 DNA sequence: TGTGCCAGCAGTCCACGTGGGCAGGGGGTCGGAAAACTGTTTTTT. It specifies CASSPRGQGVGKLFF.